The source of this T cell receptor (beta chain) is a study of T cell responses to AZD1222 COVID-19 vaccine. Findings and caveats of the study: The study found Spike-specific TCR breadth and depth rose after two AZD1222 doses.

Repertoires were generated with immunoSEQ multiplex PCR, while TCRdb's copy carries only in-frame clones and drops some. The sample holds more than 150,000 clones, over 75% seen once. This CDR3 has 14 residues. Germline V gene data show CDR1 as MDHEN and CDR2 as SYDVKM. J gave up 3 bases and V 8 bases, and 9 bases lay outside the gene matches. Remarks on this clone: Its target is not known.

The clonotype originates from an adult in good health. The chain recombines TRBV28 with TRBJ2-7; 8 bases are shared with TRBD2. The sample here was peripheral blood, taken on day 0 of AZD1222 vaccination. In nucleotides, the CDR3 is TGTGCCAGCTGGGCGGCGGGAGGACTCTACGAGCAGTACTTC. Its translation is CASWAAGGLYEQYF.